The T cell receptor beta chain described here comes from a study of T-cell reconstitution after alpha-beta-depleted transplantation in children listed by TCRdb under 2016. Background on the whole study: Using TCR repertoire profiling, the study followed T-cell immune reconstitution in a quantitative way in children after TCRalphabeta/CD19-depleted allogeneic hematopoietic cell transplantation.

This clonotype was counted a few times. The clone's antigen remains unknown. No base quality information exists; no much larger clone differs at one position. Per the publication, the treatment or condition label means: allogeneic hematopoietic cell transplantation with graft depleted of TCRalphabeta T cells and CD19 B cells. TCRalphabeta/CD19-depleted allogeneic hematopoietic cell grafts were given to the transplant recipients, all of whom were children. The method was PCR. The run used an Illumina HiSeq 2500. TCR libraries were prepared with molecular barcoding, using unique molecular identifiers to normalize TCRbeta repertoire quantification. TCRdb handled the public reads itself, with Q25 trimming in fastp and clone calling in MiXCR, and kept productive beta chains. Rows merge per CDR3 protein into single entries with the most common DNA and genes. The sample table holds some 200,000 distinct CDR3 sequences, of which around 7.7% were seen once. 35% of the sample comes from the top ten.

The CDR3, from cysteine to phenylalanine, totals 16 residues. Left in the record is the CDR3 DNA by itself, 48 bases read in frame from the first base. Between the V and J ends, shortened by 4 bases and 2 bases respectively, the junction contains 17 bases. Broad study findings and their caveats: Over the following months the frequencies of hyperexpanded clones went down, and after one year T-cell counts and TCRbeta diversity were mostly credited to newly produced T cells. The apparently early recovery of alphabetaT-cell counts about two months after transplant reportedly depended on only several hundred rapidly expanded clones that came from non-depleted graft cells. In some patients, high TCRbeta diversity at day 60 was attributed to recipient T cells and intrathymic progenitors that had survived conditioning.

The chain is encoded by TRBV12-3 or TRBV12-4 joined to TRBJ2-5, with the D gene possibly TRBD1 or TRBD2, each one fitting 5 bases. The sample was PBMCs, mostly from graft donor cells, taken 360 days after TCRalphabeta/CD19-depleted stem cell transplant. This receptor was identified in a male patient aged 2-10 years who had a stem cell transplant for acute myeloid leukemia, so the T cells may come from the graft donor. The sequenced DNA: TGTGCCAGCAGTTGGTCCCCGGGACGCGGTCAAGAGACCCAGTACTTC. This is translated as CASSWSPGRGQETQYF.